This entry concerns a single T cell receptor beta chain. Its specificity is not known. The germline CDR1 and CDR2 sequences are SGHRS and YFSETQ. V shed 3 bases, J shed 4 bases, and the junction held 9 bases outside the gene matches. The CDR3 loop spans 15 amino acids. Time point described: longitudinal time-point 3. Unsorted libraries were generated from 2 million PBMCs held at -80 degrees C. Synthesis of cDNA was carried out by template-switch 5'RACE. The reaction used 10-nucleotide random UMIs. TCRdb reprocessed the 5' RACE reads via MiXCR and lists one record per CDR3 protein. The table shows roughly 57,000 distinct CDR3 sequences, with 7% to 10% occurring only once. This entry belongs to a study of neurological immune-mediated disorders. Whole-study results and caveats: TCR clonal expansion peaked in HTLV-1-associated myelopathy patients and was lowest in multiple sclerosis patients.

This receptor was obtained from a woman between 40 and 55 years old in good health. Sequencing used PBMCs. The rearrangement joins TRBV5-1 to TRBJ2-7, with 8 bases identical to TRBD1. Here the CDR3 reads CASSSGGQAAYEQYF. The CDR3 DNA is TGCGCCAGCAGCTCCGGGGGACAGGCAGCATACGAGCAGTACTTC.